A selection of T cell receptor beta chains follows, all from one sample in a study of OX40 agonist ivuxolimab in advanced cancers. TCRdb's table, derived via immunoSEQ multiplex PCR, lists solely in-frame clones and lacks some. Here the sample spans roughly 67,000 clones, 84% being singletons. The sequencing used CD4+ or CD8+ T cells sorted from blood, collected in a trial of the OX40 agonist ivuxolimab. These TCRs come from an adult with an advanced solid tumor such as melanoma, head and neck, liver or kidney cancer. Each CDR3 is given with its conserved first and last residue. Fields, in order: CDR3 DNA, CDR3 protein, D gene, J gene, clone size, V gene. D genes are given only for firm matches. Size is omitted from some rows. Given values are once, few, many or a class for expanded clones.

TGTGCCAGCAGGCCGAATCCGGGCAGGGGCTTACACGAGCAGTACTTC | CASRPNPGRGLHEQYF | NA | TRBJ2-7 | NA | TRBV2
TGTGCCAGCACCGTCCGACAGCTTCAAGAGACCCAGTACTTC | CASTVRQLQETQYF | NA | TRBJ2-5 | few | TRBV28
TGTGCCTGGGCGGAGACAGGGGATCAGCCCCAGCATTTT | CAWAETGDQPQHF | TRBD1 | TRBJ1-5 | NA | TRBV30
TGTGCCAGCAGCTTAGGTTGGGGACTAGATCAAGGCGGGGAGCTGTTTTTT | CASSLGWGLDQGGELFF | TRBD2 | TRBJ2-2 | NA | TRBV13
TGTGCCAGTAGTACGGAAAGGCGGAAACTGTTTTTT | CASSTERRKLFF | NA | TRBJ1-4 | NA | TRBV19
TGTGCCAGCAGCTTAACAGGCTACGAGCAGTACTTC | CASSLTGYEQYF | NA | TRBJ2-7 | NA | TRBV5-4
TGTGCCAGCAGCGTAGGCGGAGATACGCAGTATTTT | CASSVGGDTQYF | NA | TRBJ2-3 | once | TRBV9
TGTGCCAGCAGCTTGGGCACCACGAACGAGCAGTACTTC | CASSLGTTNEQYF | NA | TRBJ2-7 | few | TRBV5-4
TGTGCCAGCAGCTTGGATCTGGGGGGTTCTCGAAAACTGTTTTTT | CASSLDLGGSRKLFF | NA | TRBJ1-4 | NA | TRBV5-4
TGTGCCAGCAGTTTAATCGGACAGAAACACACTGAAGCTTTCTTT | CASSLIGQKHTEAFF | NA | TRBJ1-1 | NA | TRBV28
TGCGCCAGCAGCTTTCGACTCTACGATACGCAGTATTTT | CASSFRLYDTQYF | NA | TRBJ2-3 | NA | TRBV5-1
TGTGCCAGCAGTGAAAGACGTAATGAAAAACTGTTTTTT | CASSERRNEKLFF | NA | TRBJ1-4 | NA | TRBV27
TGTGCCAGCAGCTTAGGGATCCCTCCGGATGAGCAGTTCTTC | CASSLGIPPDEQFF | NA | TRBJ2-1 | NA | TRBV7-9
TGTGCCAGCAGCTCCCGGGAGATACCAGATACGCAGTATTTT | CASSSREIPDTQYF | NA | TRBJ2-3 | NA | TRBV7-9
TGTGCCAGCAGTGGGGCAGGGGCACGGTCCGATGAGCAGTTCTTC | CASSGAGARSDEQFF | NA | TRBJ2-1 | few | TRBV2
TGTGCCACGTCGGGACAGTTCGACGAGCAGTACTTC | CATSGQFDEQYF | TRBD1 | TRBJ2-7 | NA | TRBV28
TGTGCCAGCAGTCGCAACTACGAGCAGTACTTC | CASSRNYEQYF | NA | TRBJ2-7 | NA | TRBV14
TGTGCCACCAGCAGAGACACAGCATACGAGCAGTACTTC | CATSRDTAYEQYF | NA | TRBJ2-7 | NA | TRBV15
TGTGCCAGCAGCCCCCGAGGGGGGGCACGAACAGATACGCAGTATTTT | CASSPRGGARTDTQYF | NA | TRBJ2-3 | NA | TRBV9
TGCGCCAGCAGCCAAGCGGGGGAGGGGGATCGCAAACGAGTCTTC | CASSQAGEGDRKRVF | NA | TRBJ1-2 | NA | TRBV4-3
TGTGCCAGCAGCCTCCAAGAGACCCAGTACTTC | CASSLQETQYF | NA | TRBJ2-5 | few | TRBV7-9
TGCGCCAGCAGCTTGGGGGGGCAGTTAGGTAATGAAAAACTGTTTTTT | CASSLGGQLGNEKLFF | NA | TRBJ1-4 | once | TRBV5-1
TGTGCCAGCTCACCGGGGATAGCCAAAAACATTCAGTACTTC | CASSPGIAKNIQYF | NA | TRBJ2-4 | NA | TRBV18
TGTGCCAGCAGTTTATTCAACACTGAAGCTTTCTTT | CASSLFNTEAFF | NA | TRBJ1-1 | few | TRBV28
TGTGCCAGTACCCCAGCGGGAGGGGATGAGCAGTTCTTC | CASTPAGGDEQFF | TRBD2 | TRBJ2-1 | NA | TRBV19
TGTGCCAGCAGCCTAGACAGGAGGGCCAAAAACATTCAGTACTTC | CASSLDRRAKNIQYF | NA | TRBJ2-4 | NA | TRBV6-5
TGCGCCAGCAGCCAGGGGTACACCGGGGAGCTGTTTTTT | CASSQGYTGELFF | NA | TRBJ2-2 | few | TRBV5-1
TGTGCCAGCAGCCTGACGGTGAACACTGAAGCTTTCTTT | CASSLTVNTEAFF | NA | TRBJ1-1 | NA | TRBV7-9
TGTGCCAGCAGCTCCACAGAGAGCACAGATACGCAGTATTTT | CASSSTESTDTQYF | NA | TRBJ2-3 | NA | TRBV5-4
TGTGCCAGTAGTATCGGTCAGGTGATAAACACCGGGGAGCTGTTTTTT | CASSIGQVINTGELFF | NA | TRBJ2-2 | NA | TRBV19
TGTGCCAGCAGCCGGGTCGGACAGGGGGTCTTCGACTATGGCTACACCTTC | CASSRVGQGVFDYGYTF | TRBD1 | TRBJ1-2 | once | TRBV5-5
TGTGCCAGCAGAGCGGGAGCGAACACCGGGGAGCTGTTTTTT | CASRAGANTGELFF | TRBD2 | TRBJ2-2 | NA | TRBV9
TGCGCCAGCAGCCAAAGGATCTCGGGGGGAGAGACCCAGTACTTC | CASSQRISGGETQYF | TRBD2 | TRBJ2-5 | NA | TRBV4-3
TGTGCCAGCACCCTCGGGGCCCCGGGACAGACCTACGAGCAGTACTTC | CASTLGAPGQTYEQYF | TRBD1 | TRBJ2-7 | NA | TRBV25-1
TGTGCCAGCCGTGCATTTGGGAAAGGCGGGAGGGCGACTTACGAGCAGTACTTC | CASRAFGKGGRATYEQYF | TRBD2 | TRBJ2-7 | NA | TRBV27
TGTGCCTGGAGTACTCCGGGAGGACGGGGCACCTTC | CAWSTPGGRGTF | NA | TRBJ1-2 | NA | TRBV30
TGTGCCAGCAGCTTAGACGTCCTCTCTGGGGCCAACGTCCTGACTTTC | CASSLDVLSGANVLTF | NA | TRBJ2-6 | NA | TRBV5-8